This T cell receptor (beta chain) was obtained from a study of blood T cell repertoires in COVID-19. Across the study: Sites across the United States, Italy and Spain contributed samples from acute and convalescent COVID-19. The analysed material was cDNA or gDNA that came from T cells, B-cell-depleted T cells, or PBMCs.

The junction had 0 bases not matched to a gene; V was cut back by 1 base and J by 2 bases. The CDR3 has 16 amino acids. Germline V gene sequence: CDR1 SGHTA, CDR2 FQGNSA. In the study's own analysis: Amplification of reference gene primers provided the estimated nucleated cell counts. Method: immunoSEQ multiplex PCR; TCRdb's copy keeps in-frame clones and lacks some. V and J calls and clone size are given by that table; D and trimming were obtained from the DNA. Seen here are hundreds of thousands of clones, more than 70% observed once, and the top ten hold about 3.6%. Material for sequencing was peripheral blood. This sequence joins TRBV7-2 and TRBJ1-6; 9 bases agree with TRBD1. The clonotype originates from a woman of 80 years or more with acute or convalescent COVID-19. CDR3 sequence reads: CASSLGTGAYNSPLHF. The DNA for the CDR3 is TGTGCCAGCAGCTTAGGGACAGGGGCCTATAATTCACCCCTCCACTTT.